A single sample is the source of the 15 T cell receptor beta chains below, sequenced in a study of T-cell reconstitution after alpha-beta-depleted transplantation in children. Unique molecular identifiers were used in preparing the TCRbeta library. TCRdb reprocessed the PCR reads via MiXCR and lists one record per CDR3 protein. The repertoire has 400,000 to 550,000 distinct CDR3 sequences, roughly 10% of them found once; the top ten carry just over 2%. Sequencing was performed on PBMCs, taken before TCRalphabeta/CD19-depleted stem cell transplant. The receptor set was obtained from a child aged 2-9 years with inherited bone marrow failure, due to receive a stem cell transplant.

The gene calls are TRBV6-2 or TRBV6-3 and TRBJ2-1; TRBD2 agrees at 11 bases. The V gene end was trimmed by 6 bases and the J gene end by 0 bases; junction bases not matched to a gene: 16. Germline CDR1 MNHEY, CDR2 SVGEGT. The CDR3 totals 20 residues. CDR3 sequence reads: CASSPFALAGAPSSYNEQFF. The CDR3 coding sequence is TGTGCCAGCAGCCCCTTTGCACTAGCGGGGGCCCCGAGCTCCTACAATGAGCAGTTCTTC.

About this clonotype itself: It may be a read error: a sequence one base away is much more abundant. The DNA of the CDR3 is TGCAGTGCCTTTAGCGGGAGGCACAATGACCAGTTCTTC. Translating it yields CSAFSGRHNDQFF. The V and J genes are TRBV20-1 and TRBJ2-1, with 10 bases identical to TRBD2. The germline CDR1 and CDR2 sequences are DFQATT and SNEGSKA (reference sequence). This CDR3 spans 13 amino acids.

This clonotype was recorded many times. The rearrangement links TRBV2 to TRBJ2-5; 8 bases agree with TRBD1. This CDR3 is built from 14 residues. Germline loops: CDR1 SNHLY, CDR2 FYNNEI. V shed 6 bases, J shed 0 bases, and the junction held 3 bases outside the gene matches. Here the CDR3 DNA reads TGTGCCAGCAGGGACAGGGCTTACCAAGAGACCCAGTACTTC. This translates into CASRDRAYQETQYF.

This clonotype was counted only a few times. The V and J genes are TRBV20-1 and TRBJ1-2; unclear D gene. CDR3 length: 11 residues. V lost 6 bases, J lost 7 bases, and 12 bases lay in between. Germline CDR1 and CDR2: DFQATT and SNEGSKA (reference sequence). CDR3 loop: CSAKSLPGYTF. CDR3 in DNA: TGCAGTGCGAAAAGTCTCCCTGGCTACACCTTC.

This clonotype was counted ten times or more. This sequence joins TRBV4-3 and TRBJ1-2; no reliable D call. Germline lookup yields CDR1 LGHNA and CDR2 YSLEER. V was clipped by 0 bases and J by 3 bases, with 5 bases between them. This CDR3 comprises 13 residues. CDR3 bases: TGCGCCAGCAGCCAAGATTCTTACTATGGCTACACCTTC. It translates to CASSQDSYYGYTF.

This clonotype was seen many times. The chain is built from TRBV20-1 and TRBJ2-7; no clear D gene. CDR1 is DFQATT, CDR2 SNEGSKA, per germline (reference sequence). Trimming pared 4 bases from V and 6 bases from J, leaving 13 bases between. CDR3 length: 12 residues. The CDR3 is CSATGSLGEQYF. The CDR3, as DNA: TGCAGTGCTACGGGCAGCCTCGGCGAGCAGTACTTC.

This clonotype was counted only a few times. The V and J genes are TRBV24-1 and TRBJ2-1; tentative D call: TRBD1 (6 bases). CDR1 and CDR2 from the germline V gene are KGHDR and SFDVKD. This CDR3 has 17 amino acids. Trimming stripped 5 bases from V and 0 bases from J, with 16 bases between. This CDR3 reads CATSGAPTGNSYNEQFF. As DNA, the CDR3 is TGTGCCACCAGTGGGGCCCCGACAGGCAACTCCTACAATGAGCAGTTCTTC.

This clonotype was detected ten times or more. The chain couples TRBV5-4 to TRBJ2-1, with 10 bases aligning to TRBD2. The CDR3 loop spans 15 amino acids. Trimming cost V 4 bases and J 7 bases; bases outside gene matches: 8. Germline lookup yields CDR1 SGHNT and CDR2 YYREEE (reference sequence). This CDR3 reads CASSLTSGFPNEQFF. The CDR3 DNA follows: TGTGCCAGCAGCCTGACTAGCGGGTTCCCTAATGAGCAGTTCTTC.

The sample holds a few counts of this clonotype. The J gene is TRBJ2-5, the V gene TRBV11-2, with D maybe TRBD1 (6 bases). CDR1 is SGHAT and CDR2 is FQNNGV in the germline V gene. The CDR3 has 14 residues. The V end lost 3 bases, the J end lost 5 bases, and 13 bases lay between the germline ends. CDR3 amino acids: CASSFGGGTETQYF. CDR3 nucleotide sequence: TGTGCCAGCAGCTTTGGTGGGGGCACGGAGACCCAGTACTTC.

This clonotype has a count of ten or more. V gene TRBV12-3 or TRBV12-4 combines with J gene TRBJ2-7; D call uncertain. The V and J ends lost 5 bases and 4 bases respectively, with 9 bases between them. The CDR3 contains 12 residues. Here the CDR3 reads CASSTRIYEQYF. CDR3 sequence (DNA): TGTGCCAGCAGTACCCGAATATACGAGCAGTACTTC.

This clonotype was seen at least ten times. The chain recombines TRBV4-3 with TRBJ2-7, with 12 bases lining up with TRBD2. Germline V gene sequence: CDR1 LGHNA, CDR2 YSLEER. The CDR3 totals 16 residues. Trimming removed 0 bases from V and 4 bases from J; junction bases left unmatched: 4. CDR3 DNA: TGCGCCAGCAGCCAAGATCTAGCGGGAGGGTGGTACGAGCAGTACTTC. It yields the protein CASSQDLAGGWYEQYF.

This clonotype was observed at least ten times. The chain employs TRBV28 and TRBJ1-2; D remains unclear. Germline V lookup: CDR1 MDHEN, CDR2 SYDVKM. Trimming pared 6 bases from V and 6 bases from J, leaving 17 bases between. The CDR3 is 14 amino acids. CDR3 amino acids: CASSRRRDRDGYTF. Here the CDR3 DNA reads TGTGCCAGCAGCCGAAGGCGGGATAGGGATGGCTACACCTTC.

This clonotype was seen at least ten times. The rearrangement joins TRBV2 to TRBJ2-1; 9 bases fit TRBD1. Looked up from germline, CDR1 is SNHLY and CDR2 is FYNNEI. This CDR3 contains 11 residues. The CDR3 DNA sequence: TGTGCGACACAGGGGGCGAATGAGCAGTTCTTC. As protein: CATQGANEQFF. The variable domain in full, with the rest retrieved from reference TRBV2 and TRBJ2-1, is EPEVTQTPSHQVTQMGQEVILRCVPISNHLYFYWYRQILGQKVEFLVSFYNNEISEKSEIFDDQFSVERPDGSNFTLKIRSTKLEDSAMYFCATQGANEQFFGPGTRLTVL.

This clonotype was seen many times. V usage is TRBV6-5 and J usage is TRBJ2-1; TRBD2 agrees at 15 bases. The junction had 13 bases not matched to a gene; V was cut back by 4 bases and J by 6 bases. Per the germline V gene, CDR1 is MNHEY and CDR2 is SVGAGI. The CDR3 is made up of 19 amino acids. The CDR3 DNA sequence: TGTGCCAGCAGTTCTAGTACCGGGACTAGCGGGAGGTGGCCCAATGAGCAGTTCTTC. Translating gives CASSSSTGTSGRWPNEQFF.

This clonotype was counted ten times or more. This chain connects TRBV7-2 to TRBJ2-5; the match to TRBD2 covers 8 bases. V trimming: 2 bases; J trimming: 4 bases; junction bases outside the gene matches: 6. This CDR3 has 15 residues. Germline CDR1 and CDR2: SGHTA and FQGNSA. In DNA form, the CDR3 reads TGTGCCAGCAGCTTAACCAGCGGGAGCTTAGAGACCCAGTACTTC. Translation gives CASSLTSGSLETQYF.